The next 24 T cell receptor beta chains were all read from a single sample in a study of cytomegalovirus exposure and HLA in healthy donors. Primers included in the PCR were 60 Vbeta and 13 Jbeta primers. Only in-frame clones appear in the TCRdb table, and some are missing; sequencing was by immunoSEQ multiplex PCR. Of some 150,000 clones in the sample, roughly 89% were seen once. Specimen: PBMCs. Receptors originate from a woman aged 25 to 45 in good health and CMV-seronegative.

The chain combines TRBV18 with TRBJ1-4; 9 bases are a match to TRBD1. Germline assignment: CDR1 KGHSH and CDR2 LQKENI. After removal of 4 bases from V and 6 bases from J, the junction contained 6 bases not matched to a gene. This CDR3 region has 15 residues. CDR3 DNA: TGTGCCAGCTCACGGGCCGGGACAGGGTATGAAAAACTGTTTTTT. This gives the protein CASSRAGTGYEKLFF. Full variable domain (rest looked up from reference TRBV18 and TRBJ1-4): NAGVMQNPRHLVRRRGQEARLRCSPMKGHSHVYWYRQLPEEGLKFMVYLQKENIIDESGMPKERFSAEFPKEGPSILRIQQVVRGDSAAYFCASSRAGTGYEKLFFGSGTQLSVL.

The chain is built from TRBV6-1 and TRBJ1-1, with D hard to call. This CDR3 is 15 amino acids long. Trimming stripped 1 base from V and 1 base from J, with 10 bases between. Germline V gives CDR1 MNHNS, CDR2 SASEGT. This CDR3 is CASSEEEGSNTEAFF. CDR3 DNA: TGTGCCAGCAGTGAAGAGGAGGGCTCGAACACTGAAGCTTTCTTT.

The CDR3 loop is CASSGPLGWTTYEQYF. As DNA, the CDR3 is TGTGCCAGCAGTGGCCCCTTAGGGTGGACTACCTACGAGCAGTACTTC. The rearrangement uses TRBV6-1 and TRBJ2-7; perhaps TRBD2 as D (6 bases). V was clipped by 4 bases and J by 2 bases, with 18 bases between them. The V gene's germline CDR1 is MNHNS and CDR2 SASEGT. The CDR3 is 16 amino acids.

CDR3 nucleotides: TGTGCCAGCACTTCTCGGGACAGGGTTGAAAAACTGTTTTTT. It encodes CASTSRDRVEKLFF. The chain joins TRBV13 to TRBJ1-4; 9 positions match TRBD1. J lost 7 bases, V lost 7 bases, and 7 bases had no gene match. The CDR3 consists of 14 residues. Germline V gene sequence: CDR1 PRHDT, CDR2 FYEKMQ (reference sequence).

The chain combines TRBV5-6 with TRBJ2-3; 8 bases are a match to TRBD1. CDR3 length: 15 amino acids. The V gene end was trimmed by 3 bases and the J gene end by 3 bases; junction bases not matched to a gene: 6. The germline V gene has CDR1 SGHDT and CDR2 YYEEEE. As DNA, the CDR3 is TGTGCCAGCAGCTCTCCCTGGACAGGGACAGATACGCAGTATTTT. Its protein is CASSSPWTGTDTQYF.

CDR3: CASSYSPTRGDEQYF. The CDR3 DNA sequence: TGTGCCAGCAGTTACTCTCCCACCCGCGGGGACGAGCAGTACTTC. This chain joins TRBV6-5 and TRBJ2-7, with D maybe TRBD2 (6 bases). The CDR3 contains 15 residues. The germline gives CDR1 MNHEY, CDR2 SVGAGI. V was clipped by 0 bases and J by 5 bases, with 14 bases between them.

The chain carries TRBV2 and TRBJ1-4; TRBD1 matches 10 bases. V shed 5 bases, J shed 0 bases, and the junction held 6 bases outside the gene matches. Germline CDR1 reads SNHLY; CDR2 reads FYNNEI. This CDR3 comprises 17 residues. The CDR3 coding sequence is TGTGCCAGCAGTAGACAGGGGGCGCGGGCAACTAATGAAAAACTGTTTTTT. Protein product: CASSRQGARATNEKLFF. Based on the CDR3 plus reference TRBV2 and TRBJ1-4, the full variable domain is EPEVTQTPSHQVTQMGQEVILRCVPISNHLYFYWYRQILGQKVEFLVSFYNNEISEKSEIFDDQFSVERPDGSNFTLKIRSTKLEDSAMYFCASSRQGARATNEKLFFGSGTQLSVL.

This clone occurred a few times. The chain carries TRBV29-1 and TRBJ2-1, with 7 bases aligning to TRBD2. Germline V gene lookup returns CDR1 SQVTM and CDR2 ANQGSEA. The junction had 3 bases not matched to a gene; V was cut back by 7 bases and J by 3 bases. The CDR3 length is 12 residues. The CDR3 reads CSGSGNYNEQFF. In DNA form, the CDR3 reads TGCAGCGGGAGCGGGAACTACAATGAGCAGTTCTTC.

The gene calls are TRBV18 and TRBJ1-3, with a weak D call TRBD1 (5 bases). CDR1 and CDR2 from the germline V gene are KGHSH and LQKENI. V was shortened by 2 bases and J by 5 bases, with 10 bases between the two germline ends. The CDR3 has 14 residues. DNA of the CDR3: TGTGCCAGCTCACCAGCAGGACACCGAAACACCATATATTTT. As protein: CASSPAGHRNTIYF. Full variable domain (outside the CDR3, taken from reference TRBV18 and TRBJ1-3): NAGVMQNPRHLVRRRGQEARLRCSPMKGHSHVYWYRQLPEEGLKFMVYLQKENIIDESGMPKERFSAEFPKEGPSILRIQQVVRGDSAAYFCASSPAGHRNTIYFGEGSWLTVV.

The chain employs TRBV18 and TRBJ2-7, with TRBD2 matching 9 bases. Looked up from germline, CDR1 is KGHSH and CDR2 is LQKENI. CDR3 size: 16 residues. V lost 1 base and J lost 2; bases outside the gene matches: 6. DNA for the CDR3: TGTGCCAGCTCACCACTGTTAGCGGGAGTCCCCTACGAGCAGTACTTC. Translating it yields CASSPLLAGVPYEQYF.

The rearrangement links TRBV19 to TRBJ1-6, with 9 bases that match TRBD1. Losses at the gene ends were 4 bases for V and 6 bases for J; bases not matched to a gene: 7. Germline CDR1 is LNHDA and CDR2 is SQIVND (reference sequence). CDR3 length equals 16 residues. The chain's CDR3 is CASSTKHRGLNSPLHF. The CDR3 nucleotides read TGTGCCAGTAGTACCAAACACAGGGGGCTTAATTCACCCCTCCACTTT. Drawing the rest from reference TRBV19 and TRBJ1-6, the complete variable domain is DGGITQSPKYLFRKEGQNVTLSCEQNLNHDAMYWYRQDPGQGLRLIYYSQIVNDFQKGDIAEGYSVSREKKESFPLTVTSAQKNPTAFYLCASSTKHRGLNSPLHFGNGTRLTVT.

This clone appeared once. The chain recombines TRBV28 with TRBJ2-2, with D tentatively TRBD2 (6 bases). The CDR3 contains 15 residues. V was pared by 6 bases and J by 4 bases, with 15 bases between. Germline V gives CDR1 MDHEN, CDR2 SYDVKM. The CDR3 DNA sequence: TGTGCCAGCAGCCCCCCGGGACTGCGCACCGGGGAGCTGTTTTTT. Translated, it gives CASSPPGLRTGELFF.

This chain connects TRBV18 to TRBJ2-7; 12 positions agree with TRBD1. Trimming took 3 bases from V and 10 from J; bases not matched to a gene: 7. There are 14 residues in the CDR3. Germline CDR1 KGHSH, CDR2 LQKENI. The CDR3 protein is CASSPGTGGAFQYF. The CDR3 DNA reads TGTGCCAGCTCACCCGGGACAGGGGGCGCGTTTCAGTACTTC.

The V and J genes are TRBV14 and TRBJ2-6, with no clear D. CDR3 length equals 15 residues. Germline V gene sequence: CDR1 SGHDN, CDR2 FVKESK. V was shortened by 4 bases and J by 0 bases, with 7 bases between the two germline ends. CDR3 bases: TGTGCCAGCAGCCGCCAGTTCTCTGGGGCCAACGTCCTGACTTTC. This encodes CASSRQFSGANVLTF. Full variable domain (rest looked up from reference TRBV14 and TRBJ2-6): EAGVTQFPSHSVIEKGQTVTLRCDPISGHDNLYWYRRVMGKEIKFLLHFVKESKQDESGMPNNRFLAERTGGTYSTLKVQPAELEDSGVYFCASSRQFSGANVLTFGAGSRLTVL.

The genes are TRBV14 and TRBJ1-5, with D tentatively TRBD1 (6 bases). The CDR3 is 13 residues long. Trimming shortened V by 4 bases and J by 4 bases, and 8 bases separated the two germline ends. The germline V gene encodes CDR1 SGHDN and CDR2 FVKESK. The CDR3 protein is CASSLGANQPQHF. The CDR3 DNA sequence: TGTGCCAGCAGCCTGGGGGCTAATCAGCCCCAGCATTTT.

The chain is built from TRBV6-1 and TRBJ2-1; TRBD1 aligns across 9 bases. The V gene's germline CDR1 is MNHNS and CDR2 SASEGT. This CDR3 is 13 amino acids long. V was pared by 5 bases and J by 10 bases, with 6 bases of the junction left unmatched. The CDR3 protein is CASSRTGEFEQFF. In nucleotides, the CDR3 is TGTGCCAGCAGTAGGACAGGGGAGTTCGAGCAGTTCTTC.

The V gene is TRBV11-2, the J gene TRBJ2-3; 7 bases fit TRBD2. The CDR3 consists of 17 residues. CDR1 is SGHAT, CDR2 FQNNGV, per germline. V shed 2 bases and J 3 bases; nucleotides not matched to a gene: 11. In DNA form, the CDR3 reads TGTGCCAGCAGCTTAAGCGGGGCTAGCGGAGGAACAGATACGCAGTATTTT. Protein: CASSLSGASGGTDTQYF.

The genes are TRBV28 and TRBJ2-1; 8 bases are shared with TRBD2. CDR1 and CDR2 (germline): MDHEN, SYDVKM. V shed 2 bases and J 7 bases; nucleotides not matched to a gene: 10. The CDR3 has 16 amino acids. The CDR3 DNA reads as TGTGCCAGCAGTTTAGGAAGCGGGAGTCGTTTTAATGAGCAGTTCTTC. It encodes CASSLGSGSRFNEQFF. The full variable domain, completed using reference TRBV28 and TRBJ2-1, is DVKVTQSSRYLVKRTGEKVFLECVQDMDHENMFWYRQDPGLGLRLIYFSYDVKMKEKGDIPEGYSVSREKKERFSLILESASTNQTSMYLCASSLGSGSRFNEQFFGPGTRLTVL.

V is TRBV4-1 and J is TRBJ1-1; 10 bases match TRBD1. This CDR3 is 15 amino acids long. V shed 4 bases, J shed 1 base, and the junction held 3 bases outside the gene matches. Germline loops: CDR1 MGHRA, CDR2 YSYEKL. As DNA, the CDR3 is TGCGCCAGCAGCCTGACAGGGGGCCCGAACACTGAAGCTTTCTTT. The encoded protein is CASSLTGGPNTEAFF.

The chain combines TRBV9 with TRBJ2-3; perhaps TRBD2 as D (7 bases). The CDR3 is made up of 16 amino acids. Germline loops: CDR1 SGDLS, CDR2 YYNGEE. Trimming left V 3 bases short and J 2 bases short, with 16 bases between. The CDR3 region has the DNA TGTGCCAGCAGCGAGGGGGGGCGCCGAAACACAGATACGCAGTATTTT. This encodes CASSEGGRRNTDTQYF.

The V gene is TRBV9, the J gene TRBJ2-5, with TRBD2 matching 10 bases. The J segment lost 5 bases and the V segment lost 3 bases, leaving 4 bases of the junction unmatched. Per germline, CDR1 SGDLS and CDR2 YYNGEE. CDR3 size: 14 residues. In DNA, the CDR3 is TGTGCCAGCAGCGATCTTAGCGGGGGGGAGACCCAGTACTTC. Its translation: CASSDLSGGETQYF.

This rearrangement joins TRBV4-1 to TRBJ1-2; TRBD1 agrees at 8 bases. The junction had 3 bases not matched to a gene; V was cut back by 1 base and J by 2 bases. CDR1 and CDR2 (germline): MGHRA, YSYEKL. CDR3 length equals 15 residues. The CDR3 nucleotides are TGCGCCAGCAGCCAAGGCAGGGGGCCGAACTATGGCTACACCTTC. This translates into CASSQGRGPNYGYTF.

The chain is built from TRBV15 and TRBJ1-6, with unresolved D. Germline loops: CDR1 LNHNV, CDR2 YYDKDF (reference sequence). V was trimmed by 0 bases and J by 9 bases, leaving 12 bases between them. CDR3 length equals 15 residues. The CDR3 is CATSRDLADPSPLHF. CDR3 coding DNA: TGTGCCACCAGCAGAGATTTAGCAGATCCTTCACCCCTCCACTTT. The entire variable domain, with the rest obtained from reference TRBV15 and TRBJ1-6, is as follows: DAMVIQNPRYQVTQFGKPVTLSCSQTLNHNVMYWYQQKSSQAPKLLFHYYDKDFNNEADTPDNFQSRRPNTSFCFLDIRSPGLGDTAMYLCATSRDLADPSPLHFGNGTRLTVT.

The gene calls are TRBV14 and TRBJ2-1; 8 bases agree with TRBD1. The germline V gene has CDR1 SGHDN and CDR2 FVKESK. Trimming took 7 bases from V and 8 from J; bases not matched to a gene: 13. This CDR3 is 15 amino acids long. The CDR3 reads CASNSLDRVGYEQFF. As DNA, the CDR3 is TGTGCCAGCAATAGCCTGGACAGGGTGGGTTATGAGCAGTTCTTC.